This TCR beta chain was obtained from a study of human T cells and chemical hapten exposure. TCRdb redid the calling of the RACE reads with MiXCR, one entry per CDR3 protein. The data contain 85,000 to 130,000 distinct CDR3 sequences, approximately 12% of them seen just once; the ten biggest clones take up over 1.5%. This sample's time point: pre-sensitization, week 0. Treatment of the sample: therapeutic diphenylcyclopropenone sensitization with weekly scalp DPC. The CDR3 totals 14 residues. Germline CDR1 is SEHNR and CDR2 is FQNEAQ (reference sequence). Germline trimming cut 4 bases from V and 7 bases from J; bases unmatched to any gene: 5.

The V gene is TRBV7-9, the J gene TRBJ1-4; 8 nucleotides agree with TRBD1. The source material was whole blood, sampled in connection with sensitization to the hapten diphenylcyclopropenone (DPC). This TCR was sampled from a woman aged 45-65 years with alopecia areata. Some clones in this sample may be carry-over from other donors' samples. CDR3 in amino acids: CASSSRTGTEKLFF. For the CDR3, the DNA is TGTGCCAGCAGCTCCCGGACAGGGACTGAAAAACTGTTTTTT.